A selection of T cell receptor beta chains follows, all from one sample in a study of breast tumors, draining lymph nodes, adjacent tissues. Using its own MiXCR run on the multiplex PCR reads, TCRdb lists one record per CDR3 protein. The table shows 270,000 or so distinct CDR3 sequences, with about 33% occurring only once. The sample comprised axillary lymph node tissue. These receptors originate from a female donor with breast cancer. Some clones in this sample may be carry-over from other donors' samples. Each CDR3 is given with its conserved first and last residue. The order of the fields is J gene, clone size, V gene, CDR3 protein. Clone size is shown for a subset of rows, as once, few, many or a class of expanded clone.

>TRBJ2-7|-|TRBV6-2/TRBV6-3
CASRGGRSYEQYF
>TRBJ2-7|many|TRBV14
CASSQGPAGGAYEQYF
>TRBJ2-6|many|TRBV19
CASSIWESGANVLTF
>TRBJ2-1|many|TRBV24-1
CATSDRSGRADNEQFF
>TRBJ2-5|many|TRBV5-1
CASSLASGQETQYF
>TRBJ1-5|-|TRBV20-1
CSARDRGDQPQHF
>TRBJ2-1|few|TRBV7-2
CASSPTQLAGVSEQFF
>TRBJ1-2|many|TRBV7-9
CASSLTDNYGYTF
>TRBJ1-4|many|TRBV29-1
CSVVFLGLLFF
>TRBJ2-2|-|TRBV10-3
CAISDRFTGELFF
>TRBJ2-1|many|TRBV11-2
CASIPGTSGRYEQFF
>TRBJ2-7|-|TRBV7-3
CASSPFGVGSSYEQYF
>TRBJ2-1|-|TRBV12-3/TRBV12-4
CASSGGTSVRGQFF
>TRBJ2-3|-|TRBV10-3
CAIKSSGDSTDTQYF
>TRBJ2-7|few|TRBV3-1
CASSQWGPETDYEQYF
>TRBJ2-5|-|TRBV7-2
CATSRAGVGETQYF
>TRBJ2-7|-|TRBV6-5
CASSHSGGWQYEQYF
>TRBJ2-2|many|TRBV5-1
CASSPGGNTGELFF
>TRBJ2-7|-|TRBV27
CASSSTGTGLYEQYF
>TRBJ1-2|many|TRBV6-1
CASSSGTNYGYTF
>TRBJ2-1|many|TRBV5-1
CASSFVNEQFF
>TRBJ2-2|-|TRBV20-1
CSVIPGLDNTGGLFF
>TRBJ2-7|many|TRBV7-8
CASSLIAHSSYEQYF
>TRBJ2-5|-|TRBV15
CATSSLDGGSKTQYF
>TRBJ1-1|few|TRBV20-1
CSAYGHTNTEAFF
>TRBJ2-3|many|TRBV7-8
CASSGGSGATSTDTQYF
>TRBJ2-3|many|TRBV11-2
CASSLQGGVATDTQYF
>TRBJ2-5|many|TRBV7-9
CASSGQTQYF
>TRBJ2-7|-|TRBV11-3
CASSLVGTCEQYF
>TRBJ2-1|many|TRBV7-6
CASSTSSGLEQFF
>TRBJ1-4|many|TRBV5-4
CASSFAGDDEKLFF
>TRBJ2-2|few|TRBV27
CASSDSSGRNTGELFF
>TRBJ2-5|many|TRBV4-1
CASSQRVPTTAGGETQYF
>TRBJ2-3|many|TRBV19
CASSTPRRPSTDTQYF
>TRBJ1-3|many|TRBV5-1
CASSPRVGVSGNTIYF
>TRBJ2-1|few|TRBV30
CAWSRWSYNEQFF
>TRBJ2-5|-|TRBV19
CASKRDRDQEAQCF
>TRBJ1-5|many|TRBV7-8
CASSSHLRGPNQPQHF
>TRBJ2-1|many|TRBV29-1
CSVAPSSYNEQFF
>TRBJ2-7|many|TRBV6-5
CATGTGLSYEQYF
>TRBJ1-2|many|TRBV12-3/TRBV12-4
CASAGGQINYGYTF
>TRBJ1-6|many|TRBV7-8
CASSLGRVGSSYNSPLHF